This T cell receptor (beta chain) is from a study of molecular identifiers for immune sequencing clone quantification. Study-level findings and limits: Clonotypes topping 20 RNA copies carried over 98% of effector molecules but under 1% of naive ones. For highly expanded clones, sizes could be underestimated when identical TCR molecules share a barcode.

Germline loops: CDR1 SEHNR, CDR2 FQNEAQ (reference sequence). There are 14 residues in the CDR3. The V and J ends lost 0 bases and 5 bases respectively, with 11 bases between them. Sorted naive CD8 T cells were those defined as CD8+CD4-CCR7+CD45RA+. This clonotype was observed a few times. Its specificity is not known. Previously described methods and listed TCR primers produced bulk TCR libraries. Each CDR3 protein gets one entry after TCRdb re-called the PCR reads with MiXCR. The sample shows about 640,000 distinct CDR3 sequences, roughly 21% of them seen only once. The TCR was taken from a human donor in good health. Some libraries in this study had Jurkat cell RNA spiked in. The rearrangement links TRBV7-9 to TRBJ2-7, with D maybe TRBD1 (5 bases). Sequencing was done on a sample of naive CD8+ T cells from blood, with Jurkat cell RNA spiked in. Subset specified: FACS-sorted CD8+CD4-CCR7+CD45RA+ naive T cells. This CDR3 is CASSLAGVGDEQYF. The CDR3 nucleotides are TGTGCCAGCAGCTTAGCAGGGGTAGGTGACGAGCAGTACTTC.